One sample yielded the 25 T cell receptor beta chains listed below, sequenced in a study of cytomegalovirus exposure and HLA in healthy donors. Amplification used 60 Vbeta primers and 13 Jbeta primers. Method: immunoSEQ multiplex PCR; TCRdb's copy keeps in-frame clones and lacks some. The data contain approximately 130,000 clones, 80% of them singletons. The sequenced sample consisted of PBMCs. These receptors were obtained from a woman aged 40 to 50 in good health and CMV-seronegative.

The J gene is TRBJ1-1, the V gene TRBV5-6; D is uncertain. V lost 0 bases to trimming and J lost 6 bases, with 9 bases between them. The CDR3 consists of 13 residues. CDR1 and CDR2 from the germline V gene are SGHDT and YYEEEE. The CDR3: CASSLGAGSEAFF. As DNA, the CDR3 is TGTGCCAGCAGCTTGGGGGCCGGATCTGAAGCTTTCTTT. Complete variable domain (other parts from reference TRBV5-6 and TRBJ1-1): DAGVTQSPTHLIKTRGQQVTLRCSPKSGHDTVSWYQQALGQGPQFIFQYYEEEERQRGNFPDRFSGHQFPNYSSELNVNALLLGDSALYLCASSLGAGSEAFFGQGTRLTVV.

The rearrangement joins TRBV7-9 to TRBJ2-3; the D gene is possibly TRBD2 (6 bases). The CDR3 extends over 16 amino acids. Deletions cut 5 bases from V and 6 bases from J, with 21 bases between. The germline gives CDR1 SEHNR, CDR2 FQNEAQ (reference sequence). The DNA of the CDR3 is TGTGCCAGCAGCCCCCCCGCGGGGAGCCCCTTCGATACGCAGTATTTT. Amino acid sequence: CASSPPAGSPFDTQYF.

This clone was seen a few times. The CDR3 DNA reads TGTGCCAGCAGCTTAAATCAGGGCGGAGAGACCCAGTACTTC. Protein: CASSLNQGGETQYF. V and J are TRBV7-2 and TRBJ2-5, with D tentatively TRBD1 (5 bases). This CDR3 is built from 14 residues. The ends were cut back, 2 bases at V and 4 bases at J, with 11 bases in the middle. Germline CDR1 and CDR2: SGHTA and FQGNSA.

The chain combines TRBV9 with TRBJ1-1; D remains unclear. Trimming stripped 3 bases from V and 5 bases from J, with 14 bases between. CDR3 size: 14 residues. Germline V gene sequence: CDR1 SGDLS, CDR2 YYNGEE. The CDR3 protein is CASSGPGQMTEAFF. The CDR3 DNA reads as TGTGCCAGCAGCGGCCCAGGCCAGATGACTGAAGCTTTCTTT. Full variable domain (rest looked up from reference TRBV9 and TRBJ1-1): DSGVTQTPKHLITATGQRVTLRCSPRSGDLSVYWYQQSLDQGLQFLIQYYNGEERAKGNILERFSAQQFPDLHSELNLSSLELGDSALYFCASSGPGQMTEAFFGQGTRLTVV.

This clone was recorded only once. The chain carries TRBV7-9 and TRBJ2-3; 12 bases line up with TRBD2. Trimming took 5 bases from V and 2 from J; bases not matched to a gene: 2. This CDR3 is built from 15 residues. The germline gives CDR1 SEHNR, CDR2 FQNEAQ (reference sequence). The CDR3 here is CASSGLAGPTDTQYF. DNA for the CDR3: TGTGCCAGCAGCGGACTAGCGGGGCCCACAGATACGCAGTATTTT.

This chain uses TRBV7-2 with TRBJ2-2; D might be TRBD1 (5 bases). Trimming pared 1 base from V and 1 base from J, leaving 13 bases between. Germline CDR1 and CDR2: SGHTA and FQGNSA. The CDR3 is 17 residues long. Written as DNA, the CDR3 is TGTGCCAGCAGCTTAGTTATGACAGCCTGGAACACCGGGGAGCTGTTTTTT. This gives the protein CASSLVMTAWNTGELFF.

This clone was detected ten times or more. V gene TRBV5-8 combines with J gene TRBJ1-4, with no clear D. The germline V gene has CDR1 SGHTS and CDR2 YDEGEE. The germline V and J ends were trimmed by 7 bases and 0 bases, with 10 bases remaining between them. The CDR3 runs 14 residues. DNA of the CDR3: TGTGCCAGCCCCGGCGGGGCAACTAATGAAAAACTGTTTTTT. The encoded protein is CASPGGATNEKLFF.

The J gene is TRBJ2-5, the V gene TRBV7-2; D gene unclear. CDR1 and CDR2 from the germline V gene are SGHTA and FQGNSA. This CDR3 region has 13 residues. Trimming took 2 bases from V and 5 from J, leaving 9 bases between them. The CDR3: CASSLPPVETQYF. The CDR3 DNA is TGTGCCAGCAGCTTACCGCCAGTGGAGACCCAGTACTTC.

The chain employs TRBV5-6 and TRBJ1-2, with TRBD1 matching 7 bases. V shed 5 bases, J shed 8 bases, and the junction held 9 bases outside the gene matches. Per germline, CDR1 SGHDT and CDR2 YYEEEE. This CDR3 is 13 amino acids long. The CDR3 nucleotides are TGTGCCAGCAGTCTTGGGACAGTAGCGGGCTACACCTTC. Translating gives CASSLGTVAGYTF.

The V and J genes are TRBV9 and TRBJ2-5; D is perhaps TRBD1 (5 bases). Germline V gene data show CDR1 as SGDLS and CDR2 as YYNGEE. The CDR3 contains 15 residues. With 0 bases removed from V and 2 bases from J, the gap between germline ends came to 11 bases. The CDR3 here is CASSVGSRVQETQYF. The CDR3 region has the DNA TGTGCCAGCAGCGTAGGATCCAGGGTACAAGAGACCCAGTACTTC. Drawing the rest from reference TRBV9 and TRBJ2-5, the complete variable domain is DSGVTQTPKHLITATGQRVTLRCSPRSGDLSVYWYQQSLDQGLQFLIQYYNGEERAKGNILERFSAQQFPDLHSELNLSSLELGDSALYFCASSVGSRVQETQYFGPGTRLLVL.

This clone was observed a few times. This sequence joins TRBV6-5 and TRBJ1-1; D gene unclear. The CDR3 extends over 13 amino acids. Germline V lookup: CDR1 MNHEY, CDR2 SVGAGI. Trimming shortened V by 5 bases and J by 8 bases, and 15 bases separated the two germline ends. CDR3 DNA sequence: TGTGCCAGCAGTACCTCTCTGGCAGGAGAAGCTTTCTTT. Protein product: CASSTSLAGEAFF.

The CDR3 spells CTSSPGTSILTGELFF. DNA for the CDR3: TGCACCAGCAGCCCCGGGACTAGCATTCTCACCGGGGAGCTGTTTTTT. The gene calls are TRBV1 and TRBJ2-2; no check of the table's D call, TRBD2, against the DNA was made. TRBV1 is described as a pseudogene. The CDR3 contains 16 residues.

This rearrangement joins TRBV18 to TRBJ2-4, with TRBD1 matching over 11 bases. Germline V gene sequence: CDR1 KGHSH, CDR2 LQKENI. The V gene end was trimmed by 3 bases and the J gene end by 3 bases; junction bases not matched to a gene: 1. The CDR3 covers 15 residues. CDR3 residues: CASSPGQGGKNIQYF. The CDR3 DNA is TGTGCCAGCTCACCGGGACAGGGGGGCAAAAACATTCAGTACTTC.

The V gene is TRBV5-4, the J gene TRBJ2-1; TRBD1 agrees at 10 bases. This CDR3 spans 17 amino acids. V dropped 4 bases and J dropped 9; count of bases not matched to a gene: 16. Germline CDR1 SGHNT, CDR2 YYREEE (reference sequence). The CDR3 here is CASSRGTDRGGASEQFF. The CDR3 coding sequence is TGTGCCAGCAGCCGGGGGACGGACAGGGGGGGGGCAAGTGAGCAGTTCTTC.

The chain has TRBV28 and TRBJ2-1; D unclear. The germline CDR1 and CDR2 sequences are MDHEN and SYDVKM. Trimming shortened V by 6 bases and J by 6 bases, and 12 bases separated the two germline ends. This CDR3 is 13 amino acids long. This CDR3 reads CASSPARRNEQFF. The CDR3 nucleotides read TGTGCCAGCAGCCCCGCGCGGCGCAATGAGCAGTTCTTC.

The V and J genes are TRBV27 and TRBJ2-2, with TRBD2 identical over 9 bases. CDR3 length equals 18 residues. Per the germline V gene, CDR1 is MNHEY and CDR2 is SMNVEV (reference sequence). The ends lost 1 base at V and 3 bases at J; junction bases unmatched: 9. In nucleotides, the CDR3 is TGTGCCAGCAGTTTATACTCGGGGCGGGGGGGCTACACCGGGGAGCTGTTTTTT. It codes for CASSLYSGRGGYTGELFF.

V is TRBV11-3 and J is TRBJ1-3, with D tentatively TRBD1 (5 bases). Per germline, CDR1 SGHNT and CDR2 YENEEA. V was cut by 5 bases and J by 0 bases, with 14 bases left in between. This CDR3 has 16 residues. The DNA of the CDR3 is TGTGCCAGCAGCCACAGGTTTGGGGACTCTGGAAACACCATATATTTT. Translating gives CASSHRFGDSGNTIYF.

This chain joins TRBV29-1 and TRBJ1-2, with 10 bases matching TRBD1. J gave up 7 bases and V 6 bases, and 8 bases lay outside the gene matches. The CDR3 has 13 residues. CDR1 is SQVTM and CDR2 is ANQGSEA in the germline V gene. The CDR3 DNA is TGCAGCGTCCGGACAGGGGGATTGGGTGGCTACACCTTC. Translating gives CSVRTGGLGGYTF.

The chain carries TRBV7-9 and TRBJ1-1; tentatively, D is TRBD1 (5 bases). CDR1 and CDR2 (germline): SEHNR, FQNEAQ (reference sequence). This CDR3 has 13 residues. V shed 4 bases and J shed 0 bases, with 6 bases lying between them. The CDR3 DNA is TGTGCCAGCAGCTCGACAGTGAACACTGAAGCTTTCTTT. Translation: CASSSTVNTEAFF.

The rearrangement uses TRBV19 and TRBJ2-1, with a possible D match to TRBD1 (5 bases). Germline CDR1 LNHDA, CDR2 SQIVND (reference sequence). Trimming pared 5 bases from V and 0 bases from J, leaving 11 bases between. This CDR3 is built from 15 residues. Here the CDR3 DNA reads TGTGCCAGTAGTTGGGGCCAACGCTCCTACAATGAGCAGTTCTTC. It yields the protein CASSWGQRSYNEQFF. The variable domain in full, with the rest retrieved from reference TRBV19 and TRBJ2-1, is DGGITQSPKYLFRKEGQNVTLSCEQNLNHDAMYWYRQDPGQGLRLIYYSQIVNDFQKGDIAEGYSVSREKKESFPLTVTSAQKNPTAFYLCASSWGQRSYNEQFFGPGTRLTVL.

The chain employs TRBV7-3 and TRBJ2-1, with a tentative D call TRBD2 (7 bases). Trimming pared 8 bases from V and 6 bases from J, leaving 17 bases between. Germline CDR1 is SGHTA and CDR2 is FQGTGA. This CDR3 contains 14 residues. CDR3 sequence (DNA): TGTGCCAGCGGTACGGGGGGCCGCTTCAATGAGCAGTTCTTC. It specifies CASGTGGRFNEQFF.

This clone was detected only a few times. This chain joins TRBV5-4 and TRBJ2-7; 9 nucleotides match TRBD1. The CDR3 length is 16 residues. V was pared by 4 bases and J by 5 bases, with 13 bases of the junction left unmatched. CDR1 and CDR2 from the germline V gene are SGHNT and YYREEE (reference sequence). CDR3 in amino acids: CASSATPGQGAHEQYF. CDR3 DNA sequence: TGTGCCAGCAGCGCGACACCGGGACAGGGTGCCCACGAGCAGTACTTC. The variable domain in full, with the rest retrieved from reference TRBV5-4 and TRBJ2-7, is ETGVTQSPTHLIKTRGQQVTLRCSSQSGHNTVSWYQQALGQGPQFIFQYYREEENGRGNFPPRFSGLQFPNYSSELNVNALELDDSALYLCASSATPGQGAHEQYFGPGTRLTVT.

This CDR3 is CAVQDGSLANYGYTF. The CDR3 DNA reads as TGTGCCGTACAGGATGGGTCCCTAGCTAACTATGGCTACACCTTC. The V gene is TRBV7-9, the J gene TRBJ1-2; possible D gene TRBD1, 5 bases. Germline CDR1 is SEHNR and CDR2 is FQNEAQ (reference sequence). V lost 11 bases and J 0 bases, leaving 19 bases between the germline ends. CDR3 size: 15 residues.

This clone came up once. This specimen includes other DNA sequences encoding the same CDR3. In nucleotides, the CDR3 is TGTGCCAGCAGTTCAAGGGGTCAGCCCCAGCATTTT. It translates to CASSSRGQPQHF. The V and J genes are TRBV27 and TRBJ1-5, with D perhaps matching TRBD1 (5 bases). This CDR3 spans 12 amino acids. Germline CDR1 and CDR2: MNHEY and SMNVEV (reference sequence). Trimming took 4 bases from V and 6 from J, leaving 7 bases between them.

The J gene is TRBJ1-2, the V gene TRBV7-2; D gene ambiguous. The CDR3 is 13 amino acids. CDR1 and CDR2 (germline): SGHTA, FQGNSA. The V end lost 5 bases, the J end lost 10 bases, and 17 bases lay between the germline ends. The CDR3 loop is CASSQIQAGLYTF. In DNA, the CDR3 is TGTGCCAGCAGCCAAATCCAAGCGGGTCTCTACACCTTC.